The clone carrying this TCR beta chain has a handful of counts. The germline V gene has CDR1 SGHTA and CDR2 FQGNSA. CDR3 length equals 18 residues. Trimming pared 1 base from V and 0 bases from J, leaving 18 bases between. The data were produced by immunoSEQ multiplex PCR, yet TCRdb's version contains in-frame clones alone and is incomplete. Found here are 63,000 or so clones, 84% of them singletons; the top ten hold approximately 30%. This sample stems from a study of control samples from healthy donors and cancer patients. The chain combines TRBV7-2 with TRBJ2-5, with D perhaps TRBD1 or TRBD2 (5 bases each). Sequencing was done on a sample of blood. The clonotype comes from a middle-aged man in good health. CDR3 sequence reads: CASSLVPGIRGNQETQYF. CDR3 DNA sequence: TGTGCCAGCAGCTTAGTACCGGGGATTAGGGGCAACCAAGAGACCCAGTACTTC.